Presented here are 31 T cell receptor beta chains from one specimen sequenced in a study of OX40 agonist ivuxolimab in advanced cancers. Using immunoSEQ multiplex PCR, the repertoire was profiled, and TCRdb retains in-frame clones only, with some absent. The sample contains some 73,000 clones, more than 85% of which appear only once. Sequenced material: CD4+ or CD8+ T cells sorted from blood, taken in a trial of the OX40 agonist ivuxolimab. All receptors derive from an adult with an advanced solid tumor such as melanoma, head and neck, liver or kidney cancer.

This clone was observed at least ten times. The chain carries TRBV29-1 and TRBJ2-7; D unresolved. Trimming pared 3 bases from V and 5 bases from J, leaving 11 bases between. The CDR3 loop spans 12 amino acids. The germline gives CDR1 SQVTM, CDR2 ANQGSEA. The CDR3 DNA reads as TGCAGCGTTGACTTGGCAGGAGACGAGCAGTACTTC. It yields the protein CSVDLAGDEQYF.

V and J are TRBV20-1 and TRBJ1-1; no clear D gene. The CDR3 totals 11 residues. From germline, CDR1 is DFQATT and CDR2 SNEGSKA (reference sequence). V was trimmed by 1 base and J by 7 bases, leaving 7 bases between them. The CDR3 coding sequence is TGCAGTGCTAGAGTTAGAGGTGAAGCTTTCTTT. It encodes CSARVRGEAFF.

This clone was seen only a few times. The chain joins TRBV7-2 to TRBJ1-3; D gene unclear. The CDR3 is 17 residues long. Trimming removed 1 base at V and 0 bases at J, with 13 bases between. Germline CDR1 is SGHTA and CDR2 is FQGNSA. The CDR3 spells CASSLDFSGVSGNTIYF. CDR3 nucleotide sequence: TGTGCCAGCAGCTTAGACTTTAGCGGGGTCTCTGGAAACACCATATATTTT.

The gene calls are TRBV21-1 and TRBJ2-6; the D segment call TRBD1 is taken from the table without a DNA check. TRBV21-1 is flagged as a pseudogene. This CDR3 region has 22 residues. CDR3 sequence reads: CASSKGRLPRDRPLSGANVLTF. DNA for the CDR3: TGTGCCAGCAGCAAAGGCCGATTACCGCGGGACAGGCCCCTCTCTGGGGCCAACGTCCTGACTTTC.

The V gene is TRBV5-4, the J gene TRBJ2-7, with TRBD1 as a possible D gene (7 bases). The CDR3 spans 14 residues. Per the germline V gene, CDR1 is SGHNT and CDR2 is YYREEE (reference sequence). V was clipped by 5 bases and J by 3 bases, with 15 bases between them. CDR3 amino acids: CASRVTGTGYEQYF. The CDR3 nucleotides read TGTGCCAGCAGAGTGACAGGGACTGGCTACGAGCAGTACTTC.

The chain has TRBV6-5 and TRBJ2-7; TRBD1 aligns across 7 bases. J gave up 0 bases and V 2 bases, and 1 base lay outside the gene matches. There are 14 residues in the CDR3. CDR1 and CDR2 (germline): MNHEY, SVGAGI. CDR3 nucleotide sequence: TGTGCCAGCAGTTACGGGACAGCCTCCTACGAGCAGTACTTC. Translation gives CASSYGTASYEQYF.

The chain couples TRBV5-1 to TRBJ2-1; 10 nucleotides agree with TRBD2. Germline V gene lookup returns CDR1 SGHRS and CDR2 YFSETQ. CDR3 length: 14 residues. J gave up 10 bases and V 5 bases, and 9 bases lay outside the gene matches. For the CDR3, the DNA is TGCGCCAGCAGGTGGCTAGCGGGAGTCGGGGAGCAGTTCTTC. Translating it yields CASRWLAGVGEQFF.

The chain joins TRBV7-2 to TRBJ2-1; D tentatively reads TRBD1 or TRBD2 (6 bases each). Trimming removed 0 bases from V and 9 bases from J, with 12 bases in between. Germline V gives CDR1 SGHTA, CDR2 FQGNSA. CDR3 length: 14 residues. The CDR3 DNA follows: TGTGCCAGCAGCTTAGCTGGGGGGCAGGGTGAGCAGTTCTTC. It is translated as CASSLAGGQGEQFF.

The chain uses TRBV5-1 and TRBJ1-1, with D perhaps TRBD1 (5 bases). The germline V gene has CDR1 SGHRS and CDR2 YFSETQ. The CDR3 is made up of 12 amino acids. The V and J ends lost 2 bases and 5 bases respectively, with 7 bases between them. CDR3 region: CASSFEGTEAFF. The CDR3 coding sequence is TGCGCCAGCAGCTTTGAGGGGACTGAAGCTTTCTTT.

J is TRBJ1-6 and V is TRBV5-1; 10 bases map to TRBD1. Germline assignment: CDR1 SGHRS and CDR2 YFSETQ. The CDR3 spans 15 residues. V gave up 4 bases and J gave up 9 bases; unmatched junction bases: 7. The CDR3: CASSPSGQGVSPLHF. CDR3 nucleotide sequence: TGCGCCAGCAGCCCATCTGGACAGGGGGTTTCACCCCTCCACTTT.

This clone was counted once. The genes are TRBV6-6 and TRBJ2-1, with D possibly TRBD2 on 6 matching bases. The CDR3 has 12 amino acids. Germline loops: CDR1 MNHNY, CDR2 SVGAGI (reference sequence). V dropped 11 bases and J dropped 3 bases, with 11 bases sitting between them. The CDR3 bases are TGTGCCTGCGGGACTCGCTACAATGAGCAGTTCTTC. Translating it yields CACGTRYNEQFF.

This chain joins TRBV6-5 and TRBJ2-3; TRBD2 matches 8 bases. The germline V gene has CDR1 MNHEY and CDR2 SVGAGI. This CDR3 region has 15 residues. The V segment lost 2 bases and the J segment 5 bases; nucleotides outside the gene matches: 6. DNA of the CDR3: TGTGCCAGCAGTTACGGAGCGGGGGTAGAAGATACGCAGTATTTT. It encodes CASSYGAGVEDTQYF.

The chain combines TRBV11-2 with TRBJ1-6; D is possibly TRBD1 (5 bases). CDR1 is SGHAT and CDR2 is FQNNGV in the germline V gene. This CDR3 region has 15 residues. The V gene lost 1 base and the J gene lost 9 bases, with 13 bases spanning the gap. CDR3 loop: CASSLGGSRASPLHF. Here the CDR3 DNA reads TGTGCCAGCAGCTTAGGGGGGAGCAGAGCTTCACCCCTCCACTTT.

This chain links TRBV7-3 with TRBJ1-6; D remains ambiguous. Looked up from germline, CDR1 is SGHTA and CDR2 is FQGTGA. The CDR3 length is 15 residues. Trimming left V 0 bases short and J 7 bases short, with 10 bases between. In DNA form, the CDR3 reads TGTGCCAGCAGCTTAACCAGGCCACCCAATTCACCCCTCCACTTT. Translated: CASSLTRPPNSPLHF.

The genes are TRBV5-6 and TRBJ1-5; D ambiguous. Trimming shortened V by 2 bases and J by 0 bases, and 3 bases separated the two germline ends. Germline assignment: CDR1 SGHDT and CDR2 YYEEEE. This CDR3 is built from 13 residues. The CDR3 is CASSFYSNQPQHF. The CDR3 DNA follows: TGTGCCAGCAGCTTCTATAGCAATCAGCCCCAGCATTTT.

The rearrangement links TRBV5-1 to TRBJ2-5, with D hard to call. Germline CDR1 and CDR2: SGHRS and YFSETQ. The CDR3 is made up of 14 amino acids. V dropped 0 bases and J dropped 1 base, with 7 bases sitting between them. CDR3 nucleotide sequence: TGCGCCAGCAGCTTGGGGCCAGGCCAAGAGACCCAGTACTTC. Protein: CASSLGPGQETQYF.

This clone was counted once. V usage is TRBV13 and J usage is TRBJ2-3; the match to TRBD1 covers 9 bases. Germline V gene lookup returns CDR1 PRHDT and CDR2 FYEKMQ (reference sequence). The CDR3 loop spans 14 amino acids. V lost 4 bases and J lost 5; bases outside the gene matches: 4. The CDR3 region is CASSWDRALDTQYF. DNA for the CDR3: TGTGCCAGCAGCTGGGACAGGGCCCTAGATACGCAGTATTTT.

V is TRBV19 and J is TRBJ2-3; D unclear. V was shortened by 1 base and J by 2 bases, with 7 bases between the two germline ends. This CDR3 is built from 14 residues. The germline gives CDR1 LNHDA, CDR2 SQIVND (reference sequence). The CDR3 spells CASSIVPVTDTQYF. CDR3 coding DNA: TGTGCCAGTAGTATAGTGCCAGTCACAGATACGCAGTATTTT.

The chain couples TRBV6-6 to TRBJ2-5; D is uncertain. This CDR3 comprises 15 residues. V was shortened by 5 bases and J by 1 base, with 14 bases between the two germline ends. Germline V CDR1 and CDR2: MNHNY, SVGAGI (reference sequence). The CDR3 DNA reads as TGTGCCAGCAGTCGCGCCACGTGGGGCCAAGAGACCCAGTACTTC. Its translation is CASSRATWGQETQYF.

The chain joins TRBV13 to TRBJ2-3, with D tentatively TRBD2 (7 bases). This CDR3 is built from 15 residues. Germline V lookup: CDR1 PRHDT, CDR2 FYEKMQ (reference sequence). V was cut by 5 bases and J by 5 bases, with 17 bases left in between. The CDR3 DNA is TGTGCCAGCAGCCGACAGACGGGGGGCGGAGATACGCAGTATTTT. It translates to CASSRQTGGGDTQYF. Supplemented by reference TRBV13 and TRBJ2-3, the full variable domain reads AAGVIQSPRHLIKEKRETATLKCYPIPRHDTVYWYQQGPGQDPQFLISFYEKMQSDKGSIPDRFSAQQFSDYHSELNMSSLELGDSALYFCASSRQTGGGDTQYFGPGTRLTVL.

V usage is TRBV28 and J usage is TRBJ2-7; no clear D. With 1 base removed from V and 3 bases from J, the gap between germline ends came to 13 bases. Per germline, CDR1 MDHEN and CDR2 SYDVKM. The CDR3 covers 15 residues. As DNA, the CDR3 is TGTGCCAGCAGTTTATATAGGAGTCCGGGCTACGAGCAGTACTTC. The encoded protein is CASSLYRSPGYEQYF.

The chain links TRBV7-9 to TRBJ1-2, with 7 bases aligning to TRBD1. This CDR3 spans 14 amino acids. The germline gives CDR1 SEHNR, CDR2 FQNEAQ (reference sequence). V shed 5 bases and J 4 bases; nucleotides not matched to a gene: 7. CDR3 sequence (DNA): TGTGCCAGCAGCCCCGGACAGGCAGCCTATGGCTACACCTTC. It is translated as CASSPGQAAYGYTF.

This chain connects TRBV6-5 to TRBJ2-7; D is undetermined. Trimming took off 3 bases at V and 1 base at J, with 10 bases between the two ends. The germline gives CDR1 MNHEY, CDR2 SVGAGI. This CDR3 has 14 amino acids. As DNA, the CDR3 is TGTGCCAGCAGTTATAACAGCGAGTCCTACGAGCAGTACTTC. This codes for CASSYNSESYEQYF.

The chain is built from TRBV2 and TRBJ1-5; no reliable D call. The CDR3 sequence is 14 residues long. CDR1 is SNHLY and CDR2 is FYNNEI in the germline V gene. V was shortened by 4 bases and J by 2 bases, with 9 bases between the two germline ends. CDR3 sequence: CASSALVGNQPQHF. In DNA form, the CDR3 reads TGTGCCAGCAGTGCCTTAGTGGGCAATCAGCCCCAGCATTTT. The full variable domain, rest sourced from reference TRBV2 and TRBJ1-5, is EPEVTQTPSHQVTQMGQEVILRCVPISNHLYFYWYRQILGQKVEFLVSFYNNEISEKSEIFDDQFSVERPDGSNFTLKIRSTKLEDSAMYFCASSALVGNQPQHFGDGTRLSIL.

This clone was seen a few times. The V call is TRBV4-3, the J call TRBJ2-5; D perhaps matches TRBD1 (5 bases). Between the trimmed V and J ends, which lost 0 bases and 4 bases, there was a span of 6 bases. Germline V lookup: CDR1 LGHNA, CDR2 YSLEER. CDR3 size: 13 residues. The CDR3 sequence: CASSQDQGETQYF. DNA for the CDR3: TGCGCCAGCAGCCAAGATCAGGGAGAGACCCAGTACTTC.

This chain connects TRBV2 to TRBJ1-1, with no clear D. Germline CDR1 and CDR2: SNHLY and FYNNEI. Trimming took off 7 bases at V and 8 bases at J, with 8 bases between the two ends. This CDR3 is built from 10 residues. CDR3 protein: CASTREEAFF. For the CDR3, the DNA is TGTGCCAGCACCCGGGAAGAAGCTTTCTTT.

This rearrangement joins TRBV7-2 to TRBJ1-3; no reliable D call. The CDR3 totals 17 residues. V was cut by 2 bases and J by 0 bases, with 14 bases left in between. Looked up from germline, CDR1 is SGHTA and CDR2 is FQGNSA. CDR3 loop: CASSLIPLTFSGNTIYF. CDR3 coding DNA: TGTGCCAGCAGCTTAATCCCCCTAACTTTCTCTGGAAACACCATATATTTT.

This clone was detected once. The chain has TRBV18 and TRBJ2-7, with D tentatively TRBD2 (5 bases). The CDR3 length is 18 residues. Trimming removed 0 bases at V and 2 bases at J, with 20 bases between. Germline CDR1 KGHSH, CDR2 LQKENI. In nucleotides, the CDR3 is TGTGCCAGCTCACCACCGGGTTTAGCCGGAGGCCGGACCTACGAGCAGTACTTC. Translated: CASSPPGLAGGRTYEQYF. Based on the CDR3 plus reference TRBV18 and TRBJ2-7, the full variable domain is NAGVMQNPRHLVRRRGQEARLRCSPMKGHSHVYWYRQLPEEGLKFMVYLQKENIIDESGMPKERFSAEFPKEGPSILRIQQVVRGDSAAYFCASSPPGLAGGRTYEQYFGPGTRLTVT.

The J gene is TRBJ1-1, the V gene TRBV7-9; D is possibly TRBD1 (6 bases). Trimming shortened V by 11 bases and J by 0 bases, and 16 bases separated the two germline ends. The CDR3 has 14 residues. CDR1 is SEHNR, CDR2 FQNEAQ, per germline (reference sequence). CDR3 sequence: CAGRGDVMNTEAFF. The CDR3 DNA is TGTGCCGGAAGGGGGGACGTCATGAACACTGAAGCTTTCTTT.

On this clone: Germline is not matched at one junction end, which may reflect a read error. J is TRBJ2-7 and V is TRBV5-1; D remains unclear. Germline V gene data show CDR1 as SGHRS and CDR2 as YFSETQ. The CDR3 sequence is 12 residues long. CDR3 amino acids: CASSLASSEQYF. CDR3 nucleotides: TGCGCCAGCAGCTTGGCCTCCTCCGAGCAGTACTTC.

This rearrangement joins TRBV27 to TRBJ1-1, with TRBD1 identical over 7 bases. From germline, CDR1 is MNHEY and CDR2 SMNVEV (reference sequence). This CDR3 has 14 amino acids. V shed 6 bases, J shed 0 bases, and the junction held 4 bases outside the gene matches. CDR3 sequence reads: CASRVQGMNTEAFF. CDR3 sequence (DNA): TGTGCCAGCAGAGTACAGGGGATGAACACTGAAGCTTTCTTT.